The present TCR beta chain was sequenced within a study of neoadjuvant nivolumab and ipilimumab in lung cancer. On the study more broadly: The combination arm added day-1 ipilimumab 1 mg/kg to nivolumab 3 mg/kg on days 1, 15, 29.

Study observations and caveats: Only a single major-pathologic-response sample was available for clonality analysis. Pretherapy blood TCR richness correlated positively with resected tumor richness. From pretherapy to surgery, tumor richness and clonality rose with dual therapy.

Trimming took 0 bases from V and 5 from J, leaving 13 bases between them. CDR1 and CDR2 from the germline V gene are SGDLS and YYNGEE. The CDR3 sequence is 15 residues long. Sequenced by immunoSEQ multiplex PCR; TCRdb stores in-frame clones only, minus some. The sample records some 5,000 clones, around 79% being singletons. This clone was detected a few times. What it binds is not known. Other DNA sequences in the sample encode the same CDR3. This clonotype was sampled from an adult with non-small cell lung cancer. This chain uses TRBV9 with TRBJ2-3; D might be TRBD2 (6 bases). This material consisted of tumor tissue, taken after neoadjuvant nivolumab, alone or with ipilimumab, at or shortly before surgery. The CDR3 reads CASSVEGRGGDTQYF. Here the CDR3 DNA reads TGTGCCAGCAGCGTAGAGGGTAGGGGAGGAGATACGCAGTATTTT. The entire variable domain, with the rest obtained from reference TRBV9 and TRBJ2-3, is as follows: DSGVTQTPKHLITATGQRVTLRCSPRSGDLSVYWYQQSLDQGLQFLIQYYNGEERAKGNILERFSAQQFPDLHSELNLSSLELGDSALYFCASSVEGRGGDTQYFGPGTRLTVL.